Listed below are T cell receptor beta chains from one sample, sequenced in a study of blood T cell repertoires in COVID-19. Clones were sequenced by immunoSEQ multiplex PCR, and TCRdb holds only the in-frame ones, with some missing. The data show about 350,000 clones, roughly nine tenths seen once. Sample: peripheral blood. These receptors were collected from a woman aged 60 to 75 with COVID-19, enrolled during active disease. Each CDR3 is given without its conserved first and last residue.

v_gene: TRBV5-1; CDR3aa: ASSRTGDLYEQY
v_gene: TRBV10-3; CDR3aa: ASLAGANTGELF
v_gene: TRBV4-1; CDR3aa: ASSHPLLGGSGNTIY
v_gene: TRBV6-5; CDR3aa: ASSRQGYVSPLH
v_gene: TRBV6-5; CDR3aa: ASSYPSGGGQF
v_gene: TRBV27; CDR3aa: ASSRLAGLTDTQY
v_gene: TRBV27; CDR3aa: ASRRTSAQNTGELF
v_gene: TRBV6-5; CDR3aa: ASRKGGTGQY
v_gene: TRBV19; CDR3aa: ASKTKGGLTEAF
v_gene: TRBV19; CDR3aa: ASSSLGGQGVTEAF
v_gene: TRBV12-3/TRBV12-4; CDR3aa: ATLQTQY
v_gene: TRBV2; CDR3aa: ASSKLADTDTQY
v_gene: TRBV19; CDR3aa: ASAGTGEYGYT
v_gene: TRBV6-6; CDR3aa: ASSSERQGVNGYT
v_gene: TRBV19; CDR3aa: ASSTGTGSGNQPQH
v_gene: TRBV2; CDR3aa: ASRPTGRETQY
v_gene: TRBV3-1/TRBV3-2; CDR3aa: ASSQRQGLPGYGYT
v_gene: TRBV6-2/TRBV6-3; CDR3aa: ASSYLTEAF
v_gene: TRBV7-9; CDR3aa: ASSLAGVGDQPQH
v_gene: TRBV5-4; CDR3aa: ASSTQGSDTQY
v_gene: TRBV19; CDR3aa: ASSTDRAAGNTIY
v_gene: TRBV12-3/TRBV12-4; CDR3aa: ASTPRLGYGYT
v_gene: TRBV4-1; CDR3aa: ASSQPTGGDEQF
v_gene: TRBV24-1; CDR3aa: ATRRAGGPGGELF
v_gene: TRBV19; CDR3aa: ASSIKAGYQETQY
v_gene: TRBV6-5; CDR3aa: ASSYSGGTGEQY
v_gene: TRBV5-1; CDR3aa: ASSVDRDQPQH
v_gene: TRBV11-2; CDR3aa: ASSLLAGGFADTQY
v_gene: TRBV12-3/TRBV12-4; CDR3aa: ASSLRRLEQF
v_gene: TRBV10-2; CDR3aa: ASSDPQRGRYNEQF
v_gene: TRBV14; CDR3aa: ASSQGASYEQY
v_gene: TRBV18; CDR3aa: ASSPGELPSYEQY
v_gene: TRBV7-9; CDR3aa: ASSYGQGPYGYT
v_gene: TRBV9; CDR3aa: ASSASGQGNQPQH
v_gene: TRBV6-5; CDR3aa: ASSSRQVGGYGYT
v_gene: TRBV19; CDR3aa: ASSNPGTGGAYNEQF
v_gene: TRBV10-1; CDR3aa: ASAKRDDREQF
v_gene: TRBV18; CDR3aa: ASSRGNYGYT
v_gene: TRBV19; CDR3aa: ASSLDRAFNTEAF
v_gene: TRBV5-5; CDR3aa: ASNRWGGGSFGYT
v_gene: TRBV4-1; CDR3aa: ASSQDGRGREQY
v_gene: TRBV2; CDR3aa: ASSPDGGLSH
v_gene: TRBV11-2; CDR3aa: ASSPPPGQDFSYEQY